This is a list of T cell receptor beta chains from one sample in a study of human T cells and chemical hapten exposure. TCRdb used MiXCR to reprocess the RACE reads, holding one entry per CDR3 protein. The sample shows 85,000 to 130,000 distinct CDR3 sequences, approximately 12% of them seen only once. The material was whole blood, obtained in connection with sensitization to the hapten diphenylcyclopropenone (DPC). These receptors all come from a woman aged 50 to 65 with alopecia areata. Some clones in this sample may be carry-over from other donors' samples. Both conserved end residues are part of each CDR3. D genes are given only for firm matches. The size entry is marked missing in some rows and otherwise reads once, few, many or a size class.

CDR3nt: TGTGCCAGCAGCCAAGATCTCCGGACAGGAAGTTCCTACAATGAGCAGTTCTTC
CDR3aa: CASSQDLRTGSSYNEQFF
j_gene: TRBJ2-1
abundance: few
d_gene: TRBD1
v_gene: TRBV14

CDR3nt: TGTGCCAGCAGCAGCTTCGAAGCGGGGGGATATCAGCCCCAGCATTTT
CDR3aa: CASSSFEAGGYQPQHF
j_gene: TRBJ1-5
abundance: few
d_gene: .
v_gene: TRBV21-1

CDR3nt: TGTGCCAGCAGTTTCCCGGGGCAGACGGAGACCCAGTACTTC
CDR3aa: CASSFPGQTETQYF
j_gene: TRBJ2-5
abundance: .
d_gene: .
v_gene: TRBV12-3/TRBV12-4

CDR3nt: TGTGCCAGTAGTATTTTAGGGGAGGGAGACATTCAGTACTTC
CDR3aa: CASSILGEGDIQYF
j_gene: TRBJ2-4
abundance: .
d_gene: TRBD2
v_gene: TRBV19

CDR3nt: TGCAGTGCTCCGAATGCACCGGGACAAGTCTATGGCTACACCTTC
CDR3aa: CSAPNAPGQVYGYTF
j_gene: TRBJ1-2
abundance: .
d_gene: .
v_gene: TRBV20-1

CDR3nt: TGTGCCAGCCGACAAGCGGGAGTTGGGGGAGCCGGGGAGCTGTTTTTT
CDR3aa: CASRQAGVGGAGELFF
j_gene: TRBJ2-2
abundance: many
d_gene: TRBD2
v_gene: TRBV12-3/TRBV12-4

CDR3nt: TGTGCCAGCAGCCCCGGGGCCGGGCTCGAAGCTTTCTTT
CDR3aa: CASSPGAGLEAFF
j_gene: TRBJ1-1
abundance: .
d_gene: .
v_gene: TRBV7-6

CDR3nt: TGTGCCAGCTCGTCAAAGGGGGCCCTTTCCTACGAGCAGTACTTC
CDR3aa: CASSSKGALSYEQYF
j_gene: TRBJ2-7
abundance: .
d_gene: TRBD1
v_gene: TRBV18

CDR3nt: TGTGCCAGCAAAGGAGGGACAAGCACGGAAAAACTGTTTTTT
CDR3aa: CASKGGTSTEKLFF
j_gene: TRBJ1-4
abundance: few
d_gene: .
v_gene: TRBV7-9

CDR3nt: TGCGCCAGCAGTGAGTCGGGGGCAGGAGCAGATACGCAGTATTTT
CDR3aa: CASSESGAGADTQYF
j_gene: TRBJ2-3
abundance: .
d_gene: .
v_gene: TRBV10-1

CDR3nt: TGTGTCAGCAGGTCCGGGACAGGGGGCGAACGCGCTGAAGCTTTCTTT
CDR3aa: CVSRSGTGGERAEAFF
j_gene: TRBJ1-1
abundance: .
d_gene: TRBD1
v_gene: TRBV7-8

CDR3nt: TGTGCCAGCAGTTCCCGGGACAGGGGTTTCTATCAGCCCCAGCATTTT
CDR3aa: CASSSRDRGFYQPQHF
j_gene: TRBJ1-5
abundance: few
d_gene: TRBD1
v_gene: TRBV28

CDR3nt: TGTGCCAGTAGTATAGTGTACGAGGGGAGTGAAAAACTGTTTTTT
CDR3aa: CASSIVYEGSEKLFF
j_gene: TRBJ1-4
abundance: few
d_gene: .
v_gene: TRBV19

CDR3nt: TGCAGTGCTAGAGATGAGGGGAACACTGAAGCTTTCTTT
CDR3aa: CSARDEGNTEAFF
j_gene: TRBJ1-1
abundance: few
d_gene: .
v_gene: TRBV20-1

CDR3nt: TGCAGTGCCAAAGGGGGACTAGCGGTCACAGATACGCAGTATTTT
CDR3aa: CSAKGGLAVTDTQYF
j_gene: TRBJ2-3
abundance: many
d_gene: TRBD2
v_gene: TRBV20-1

CDR3nt: TGTGCCAGCAGTGGACCTATGAGCTCCTACGAGCAGTACTTC
CDR3aa: CASSGPMSSYEQYF
j_gene: TRBJ2-7
abundance: few
d_gene: .
v_gene: TRBV12-3/TRBV12-4

CDR3nt: TGTGCCAGCAGCTCCGGGCCCGCAGGAAGCACAGATACGCAGTATTTT
CDR3aa: CASSSGPAGSTDTQYF
j_gene: TRBJ2-3
abundance: many
d_gene: .
v_gene: TRBV11-2

CDR3nt: TGTGCCAGCTCACCATTCGACAGGAGGGATGAGCAGTTCTTC
CDR3aa: CASSPFDRRDEQFF
j_gene: TRBJ2-1
abundance: few
d_gene: .
v_gene: TRBV18

CDR3nt: TGTGCCAGCAGTCCTCCGGGACAGGGTTGGACTGAAGCTTTCTTT
CDR3aa: CASSPPGQGWTEAFF
j_gene: TRBJ1-1
abundance: .
d_gene: TRBD1
v_gene: TRBV12-3/TRBV12-4

CDR3nt: TGTGCCAGCAGTTACTCTAGTTCGGTACTCGGAAGGGAAAAACTGTTTTTT
CDR3aa: CASSYSSSVLGREKLFF
j_gene: TRBJ1-4
abundance: few
d_gene: .
v_gene: TRBV6-5

CDR3nt: TGTGCCAGCAGCTTAAACCCGGGACAGGGACATCAGCCCCAGCATTTT
CDR3aa: CASSLNPGQGHQPQHF
j_gene: TRBJ1-5
abundance: few
d_gene: TRBD1
v_gene: TRBV7-2

CDR3nt: TGTGCCAGCAGCTCCCGGACAGGGAGTACAGATACGCAGTATTTT
CDR3aa: CASSSRTGSTDTQYF
j_gene: TRBJ2-3
abundance: few
d_gene: TRBD1
v_gene: TRBV7-9

CDR3nt: TGTGCCAGCAGCTTCTTTTCGAAGACCCAGTACTTC
CDR3aa: CASSFFSKTQYF
j_gene: TRBJ2-5
abundance: few
d_gene: .
v_gene: TRBV7-2

CDR3nt: TGTGCCAGCAGCAATAGCGGGAGCCAATACAATGAGCAGTTCTTC
CDR3aa: CASSNSGSQYNEQFF
j_gene: TRBJ2-1
abundance: many
d_gene: TRBD2
v_gene: TRBV7-2

CDR3nt: TGTGCCAGCAGCATAAGACAGGGCTTGGTGAACACTGAAGCTTTCTTT
CDR3aa: CASSIRQGLVNTEAFF
j_gene: TRBJ1-1
abundance: few
d_gene: TRBD1
v_gene: TRBV14

CDR3nt: TGCGCCAGCAGCTTGGAGGACAGGGCCGCTTTCTTT
CDR3aa: CASSLEDRAAFF
j_gene: TRBJ1-1
abundance: .
d_gene: TRBD1
v_gene: TRBV5-1

CDR3nt: TGTGCCAGCAGCTTAGGCCGGGGCACAGATACGCAGTATTTT
CDR3aa: CASSLGRGTDTQYF
j_gene: TRBJ2-3
abundance: few
d_gene: .
v_gene: TRBV11-2

CDR3nt: TGTGCCAGCAGCAAAGGTGAGGGGTCTAGAAGCAATCAGCCCCAGCATTTT
CDR3aa: CASSKGEGSRSNQPQHF
j_gene: TRBJ1-5
abundance: many
d_gene: .
v_gene: TRBV21-1

CDR3nt: TGCGCCAGCAGCCAAGGATATCTGGACCGGACTAAGTACTTC
CDR3aa: CASSQGYLDRTKYF
j_gene: TRBJ2-4
abundance: many
d_gene: .
v_gene: TRBV4-1

CDR3nt: TGCGCCAGCAGTCTCACAGGGGGCGAAAAGACCCAGTACTTC
CDR3aa: CASSLTGGEKTQYF
j_gene: TRBJ2-5
abundance: .
d_gene: TRBD1
v_gene: TRBV5-1

CDR3nt: TGTGCCAGCAGCTGGGACGGAGTATTCTCTGGAAACACCATATATTTT
CDR3aa: CASSWDGVFSGNTIYF
j_gene: TRBJ1-3
abundance: few
d_gene: .
v_gene: TRBV7-9

CDR3nt: TGTGCCACCAGTGATTTCCAGGATAGCACAGATACGCAGTATTTT
CDR3aa: CATSDFQDSTDTQYF
j_gene: TRBJ2-3
abundance: many
d_gene: .
v_gene: TRBV24-1

CDR3nt: TGCGCCAGCAGCGGGGAGTACACCGGGGAGCTGTTTTTT
CDR3aa: CASSGEYTGELFF
j_gene: TRBJ2-2
abundance: .
d_gene: .
v_gene: TRBV5-1

CDR3nt: TGTGCCAGCAGTTGGGGAGGGGAGGGCAATGAGCAGTTCTTC
CDR3aa: CASSWGGEGNEQFF
j_gene: TRBJ2-1
abundance: .
d_gene: TRBD2
v_gene: TRBV12-3/TRBV12-4

CDR3nt: TGTGCCAGCAGTCCACAGGGCTACAATGAGCAGTTCTTC
CDR3aa: CASSPQGYNEQFF
j_gene: TRBJ2-1
abundance: once
d_gene: .
v_gene: TRBV12-3/TRBV12-4

CDR3nt: TGTGCCAGCAGTCCCCTCGGGACAGGGGCTTACGAGCAGTACTTC
CDR3aa: CASSPLGTGAYEQYF
j_gene: TRBJ2-7
abundance: few
d_gene: TRBD1
v_gene: TRBV27

CDR3nt: TGTGCCAGCAGTTACGACAGGGCGAGCAATCAGCCCCAGCATTTT
CDR3aa: CASSYDRASNQPQHF
j_gene: TRBJ1-5
abundance: few
d_gene: TRBD1
v_gene: TRBV6-6

CDR3nt: TGCGCCAGCAGCCATTTGGGTAGCAATCAGCCCCAGCATTTT
CDR3aa: CASSHLGSNQPQHF
j_gene: TRBJ1-5
abundance: many
d_gene: .
v_gene: TRBV4-1

CDR3nt: TGTGCCAGCAGTGAAAGTTTGCCGAACTATGGCTACACCTTC
CDR3aa: CASSESLPNYGYTF
j_gene: TRBJ1-2
abundance: many
d_gene: .
v_gene: TRBV6-1

CDR3nt: TGTGCCAGCTCACCAACGGCTACCCAAGAGACCCAGTACTTC
CDR3aa: CASSPTATQETQYF
j_gene: TRBJ2-5
abundance: .
d_gene: .
v_gene: TRBV18

CDR3nt: TGCAGCGTTACGTCTCAGAACTCTGGAAACACCATATATTTT
CDR3aa: CSVTSQNSGNTIYF
j_gene: TRBJ1-3
abundance: few
d_gene: .
v_gene: TRBV29-1

CDR3nt: TGCGCCAGCAGCGCCCCGGGAACAGATACGCAGTATTTT
CDR3aa: CASSAPGTDTQYF
j_gene: TRBJ2-3
abundance: few
d_gene: .
v_gene: TRBV5-1

CDR3nt: TGCGCCAGCAGATGGGTTCGAGAATCACCCCTCCACTTT
CDR3aa: CASRWVRESPLHF
j_gene: TRBJ1-6
abundance: few
d_gene: .
v_gene: TRBV5-1

CDR3nt: TGCGCCAGCAGCTCACCCAGCGCAGATACGCAGTATTTT
CDR3aa: CASSSPSADTQYF
j_gene: TRBJ2-3
abundance: .
d_gene: .
v_gene: TRBV5-1

CDR3nt: TGTGCCAGCAGATTACCCGCCAATGAGCAGTTCTTC
CDR3aa: CASRLPANEQFF
j_gene: TRBJ2-1
abundance: .
d_gene: .
v_gene: TRBV6-1

CDR3nt: TGTGCCAGCAGCCAGCGCATCACAGATACGCAGTATTTT
CDR3aa: CASSQRITDTQYF
j_gene: TRBJ2-3
abundance: .
d_gene: .
v_gene: TRBV7-2

CDR3nt: TGTGCCAGCAGCCAAGTGGGCAGCCTTTTCTCTGGAAACACCATATATTTT
CDR3aa: CASSQVGSLFSGNTIYF
j_gene: TRBJ1-3
abundance: few
d_gene: .
v_gene: TRBV3-1

CDR3nt: TGTGCCAGCAGTTACCCGGATTCACCCCTCCACTTT
CDR3aa: CASSYPDSPLHF
j_gene: TRBJ1-6
abundance: few
d_gene: .
v_gene: TRBV6-2/TRBV6-3

CDR3nt: TGTGCCAGCAGCCTGACAGACGGCGAGCAGTACTTC
CDR3aa: CASSLTDGEQYF
j_gene: TRBJ2-7
abundance: .
d_gene: .
v_gene: TRBV28

CDR3nt: TGTGCCAGCAGTTTCGGGGGACAGGGTAATGGCTACACCTTC
CDR3aa: CASSFGGQGNGYTF
j_gene: TRBJ1-2
abundance: .
d_gene: TRBD1
v_gene: TRBV28

CDR3nt: TGTGCCAGCAGCTTAGCAAAGCAGGGATACGAAAAACTGTTTTTT
CDR3aa: CASSLAKQGYEKLFF
j_gene: TRBJ1-4
abundance: .
d_gene: .
v_gene: TRBV7-9

CDR3nt: TGTGCCAGCAGCCCTTATACTAGCCCCGGGGAGCTGTTTTTT
CDR3aa: CASSPYTSPGELFF
j_gene: TRBJ2-2
abundance: .
d_gene: .
v_gene: TRBV7-6

CDR3nt: TGTGCCAGCAGATTAGAGGGCTACGAGCAGTACTTC
CDR3aa: CASRLEGYEQYF
j_gene: TRBJ2-7
abundance: few
d_gene: .
v_gene: TRBV28

CDR3nt: TGCGCCAGCAGCTCACCTTCTTCAGGCACTAATGAAAAACTGTTTTTT
CDR3aa: CASSSPSSGTNEKLFF
j_gene: TRBJ1-4
abundance: .
d_gene: .
v_gene: TRBV5-1